Each of the 17 T cell receptor beta chains below was sequenced from the same sample in a study of T cell changes during pregnancy in multiple sclerosis. Produced via immunoSEQ multiplex PCR; TCRdb's table is partial and in-frame only. The table lists 85,000 to 100,000 clones, approximately 92% of them singletons. The sequencing used peripheral blood, collected in the first trimester of pregnancy. The source of these receptors is a female donor with multiple sclerosis, enrolled in a pregnancy study.

The rearrangement uses TRBV6-4 and TRBJ1-3; D perhaps matches TRBD1 (5 bases). Germline values: CDR1 MRHNA, CDR2 SNTAGT. This CDR3 contains 19 residues. Between the trimmed V and J ends, which lost 4 bases and 1 base, there was a span of 23 bases. In DNA form, the CDR3 reads TGTGCCAGCAGTGGCTCTAGTAAGACAGAAGGAGGGTCTGGAAACACCATATATTTT. As protein: CASSGSSKTEGGSGNTIYF.

The rearrangement joins TRBV2 to TRBJ1-4; a weak D match, TRBD1 (6 bases). This CDR3 contains 15 residues. The germline CDR1 and CDR2 sequences are SNHLY and FYNNEI. V was shortened by 8 bases and J by 1 base, with 14 bases between the two germline ends. CDR3 bases: TGTGCCAGCGATGGGGGCGGGAGAACTAATGAAAAACTGTTTTTT. Protein sequence: CASDGGGRTNEKLFF.

The chain is built from TRBV4-3 and TRBJ2-7; tentative D call: TRBD1 (6 bases). CDR1 LGHNA and CDR2 YSLEER come from the germline V gene. Trimming removed 3 bases from V and 3 bases from J, with 18 bases in between. CDR3 length: 16 amino acids. The CDR3 coding sequence is TGCGCCAGCAGCCAGACGTCGGGGACAACTTACTACGAGCAGTACTTC. Amino acid sequence: CASSQTSGTTYYEQYF.

This chain links TRBV6-5 with TRBJ1-5; a possible D gene is TRBD1 (5 bases). CDR1 is MNHEY and CDR2 is SVGAGI in the germline V gene. The V gene lost 6 bases and the J gene lost 0 bases, with 12 bases spanning the gap. The CDR3 sequence is 15 residues long. CDR3 nucleotide sequence: TGTGCCAGCAGCATGACAGTAATTAGCAATCAGCCCCAGCATTTT. Residues: CASSMTVISNQPQHF.

Of note for this clone: The junction shows a germline mismatch at one end, possibly a read error. This chain links TRBV6-1 with TRBJ1-4; D not certain. CDR3 size: 13 residues. From germline, CDR1 is MNHNS and CDR2 SASEGT. The CDR3 here is CASSEAAWYRAFW. CDR3 DNA: TGTGCCAGCAGTGAAGCGGCTTGGTACAGAGCTTTTTGG.

The chain links TRBV6-1 to TRBJ1-4, with 10 positions matching TRBD1. This CDR3 region has 17 residues. Germline assignment: CDR1 MNHNS and CDR2 SASEGT. Trimming cost V 4 bases and J 5 bases; bases outside gene matches: 10. Here the CDR3 DNA reads TGTGCCAGCAGTGTGACAGGGGGCAGGTTAGGGAATGAAAAACTGTTTTTT. This gives the protein CASSVTGGRLGNEKLFF.

The CDR3 loop is CASSKMTRDRKYGYTF. The CDR3, as DNA: TGTGCCAGCAGCAAGATGACCCGGGACAGGAAATATGGCTACACCTTC. This chain joins TRBV28 and TRBJ1-2; 8 bases map to TRBD1. The V gene end was trimmed by 6 bases and the J gene end by 5 bases; junction bases not matched to a gene: 14. From germline, CDR1 is MDHEN and CDR2 SYDVKM. The CDR3 contains 16 residues.

The chain joins TRBV7-8 to TRBJ1-1, with 10 positions matching TRBD1. The CDR3 is 15 amino acids. V trimming: 1 base; J trimming: 3 bases; junction bases outside the gene matches: 2. Germline CDR1 reads SGHVS; CDR2 reads FQNEAQ. CDR3 protein: CASSLGGQGYTEAFF. The DNA for the CDR3 is TGTGCCAGCAGCTTAGGGGGACAGGGGTACACTGAAGCTTTCTTT.

This clone appeared a few times. This chain uses TRBV6-6 with TRBJ2-3; the D gene is possibly TRBD1 (5 bases). CDR1 is MNHNY and CDR2 is SVGAGI in the germline V gene (reference sequence). V was trimmed by 2 bases and J by 2 bases, leaving 14 bases between them. This CDR3 spans 16 amino acids. CDR3 sequence reads: CASSYRSGADTDTQYF. Written as DNA, the CDR3 is TGTGCCAGCAGTTACCGTTCTGGGGCCGACACAGATACGCAGTATTTT.

The V gene is TRBV2, the J gene TRBJ2-5, with D tentatively TRBD1 (6 bases). Germline V gene data show CDR1 as SNHLY and CDR2 as FYNNEI. The CDR3 is made up of 16 amino acids. V was cut by 6 bases and J by 7 bases, with 24 bases left in between. The CDR3 DNA follows: TGTGCCAGCAGGGCCCCATTTGGGACACCTCAGTGGACCCAGTACTTC. This codes for CASRAPFGTPQWTQYF.

This clone has only one observation. This chain joins TRBV2 and TRBJ2-7; D may be TRBD1 (5 bases). The CDR3 totals 15 residues. Germline-derived CDR1 and CDR2 are SNHLY and FYNNEI. The V end lost 2 bases, the J end lost 2 bases, and 13 bases lay between the germline ends. CDR3: CASSEFRGPTYEQYF. In DNA form, the CDR3 reads TGTGCCAGCAGTGAATTTAGGGGTCCGACCTACGAGCAGTACTTC.

V gene TRBV7-2 combines with J gene TRBJ2-7; 9 bases line up with TRBD2. V lost 4 bases, J lost 2 bases, and 3 bases stayed unmatched. This CDR3 has 14 residues. CDR1 is SGHTA and CDR2 is FQGNSA in the germline V gene. CDR3 DNA: TGTGCCAGCAGCTGGGGACTAGCAGCCTACGAGCAGTACTTC. Translation gives CASSWGLAAYEQYF.

The V call is TRBV5-1, the J call TRBJ1-2; no clear D gene. The CDR3 sequence is 15 residues long. Per germline, CDR1 SGHRS and CDR2 YFSETQ. Trimming cost V 2 bases and J 8 bases, with 19 bases left between them. In DNA, the CDR3 is TGCGCCAGCAGCTTTATCAACGCGGGAGAGATGGGCTACACCTTC. Translated: CASSFINAGEMGYTF.

The chain uses TRBV5-1 and TRBJ1-1; 8 nucleotides agree with TRBD1. The CDR3 loop spans 18 amino acids. Unmatched junction bases numbered 16, after V lost 4 bases and J lost 2 bases. Germline V gives CDR1 SGHRS, CDR2 YFSETQ. DNA of the CDR3: TGCGCCAGCAGCCTTCTCCTCGGACAGGGAGATTTAAACACTGAAGCTTTCTTT. Translated: CASSLLLGQGDLNTEAFF.

The rearrangement uses TRBV9 and TRBJ1-1, with D maybe TRBD1 (6 bases). This CDR3 has 14 residues. V was shortened by 4 bases and J by 4 bases, with 14 bases between the two germline ends. Germline lookup yields CDR1 SGDLS and CDR2 YYNGEE. CDR3 nucleotides: TGTGCCAGCAGCCCCACAGGGCTAGGCACTGAAGCTTTCTTT. Protein product: CASSPTGLGTEAFF.

V is TRBV27 and J is TRBJ1-2; the match to TRBD1 covers 7 bases. The CDR3 loop spans 16 amino acids. V lost 7 bases to trimming and J lost 5 bases; unmatched junction nucleotides: 16. CDR1 is MNHEY, CDR2 SMNVEV, per germline (reference sequence). The CDR3: CASKYLSRQGEYGYTF. In DNA, the CDR3 is TGTGCCAGCAAATACCTTTCCCGACAGGGAGAATATGGCTACACCTTC.

The V and J genes are TRBV7-2 and TRBJ2-1; 10 nucleotides align to TRBD2. CDR1 is SGHTA, CDR2 FQGNSA, per germline. V shed 1 base and J 7 bases; nucleotides not matched to a gene: 10. The length of the CDR3 is 17 residues. This CDR3 is CASSLVVAGGPWNEQFF. In DNA, the CDR3 is TGTGCCAGCAGCTTAGTGGTAGCGGGAGGTCCTTGGAATGAGCAGTTCTTC.